One and the same sample provided the 28 T cell receptor beta chains below, sequenced in a study of T-cell reconstitution after alpha-beta-depleted transplantation in children. A TCRbeta library incorporating unique molecular identifiers was prepared. TCRdb passed the PCR reads through MiXCR, listing each CDR3 protein once. The table shows just under 350,000 distinct CDR3 sequences, with roughly 16% occurring only once. The sequences come from PBMCs, mostly from graft donor cells, collected 360 days after TCRalphabeta/CD19-depleted stem cell transplant. The source is a male patient aged 2-15 years who had a stem cell transplant for acute lymphoblastic leukemia, so the T cells may come from the graft donor.

The rearrangement joins TRBV4-3 to TRBJ2-5; tentatively, D is TRBD1 (6 bases). Trimming removed 1 base at V and 5 bases at J, with 17 bases between. From germline, CDR1 is LGHNA and CDR2 YSLEER. The CDR3 has 16 amino acids. The CDR3 DNA reads TGCGCCAGCAGCCAAGTGTTCGGGACATTGGGGGAGACCCAGTACTTC. It encodes CASSQVFGTLGETQYF.

This clonotype was seen only a few times. The genes are TRBV5-1 and TRBJ2-2; D remains ambiguous. This CDR3 has 16 amino acids. CDR1 is SGHRS and CDR2 is YFSETQ in the germline V gene. V was shortened by 4 bases and J by 1 base, with 14 bases between the two germline ends. The CDR3 bases are TGCGCCAGCAGCCCACTACTTACCTGGAACACCGGGGAGCTGTTTTTT. Its translation is CASSPLLTWNTGELFF.

This clonotype was counted at least ten times. The chain uses TRBV9 and TRBJ2-5; D tentatively fits TRBD1 or TRBD2 (5 bases each). Deletions cut 4 bases from V and 4 bases from J, with 23 bases between. Germline V gene lookup returns CDR1 SGDLS and CDR2 YYNGEE. The CDR3 spans 17 residues. CDR3 nucleotide sequence: TGTGCCAGCAGCTCGCGGACTCTTTACTCGGGGACAGAGACCCAGTACTTC. Translating it yields CASSSRTLYSGTETQYF.

In this sample, this clonotype turned up many times. The chain combines TRBV12-3 or TRBV12-4 with TRBJ1-2; 9 bases agree with TRBD1. This CDR3 is built from 14 residues. Losses at the gene ends were 1 base for V and 6 bases for J; bases not matched to a gene: 3. CDR3 sequence reads: CASSLVGQGNGYTF. The CDR3 bases are TGTGCCAGCAGTTTAGTCGGACAGGGGAATGGCTACACCTTC.

This clonotype was detected a few times. This chain connects TRBV6-2 or TRBV6-3 to TRBJ2-1, with 7 nucleotides matching TRBD2. Germline V gene sequence: CDR1 MNHEY, CDR2 SVGEGT. This CDR3 region has 16 residues. J gave up 2 bases and V 2 bases, and 6 bases lay outside the gene matches. The CDR3: CASSYQAGVAYNEQFF. CDR3 nucleotides: TGTGCCAGCAGTTACCAGGCGGGAGTCGCCTACAATGAGCAGTTCTTC.

At least ten counts were recorded for this clonotype. V and J are TRBV12-3 or TRBV12-4 and TRBJ2-3, with 7 bases that match TRBD2. This CDR3 is 14 amino acids long. The V segment lost 5 bases and the J segment 2 bases; nucleotides outside the gene matches: 4. DNA for the CDR3: TGTGCCAGCAGTCCGGGACTATTCACAGATACGCAGTATTTT. Translation: CASSPGLFTDTQYF.

This chain uses TRBV7-8 with TRBJ2-1, with TRBD2 matching 7 bases. The germline V gene has CDR1 SGHVS and CDR2 FQNEAQ. This CDR3 is built from 18 residues. After removal of 5 bases from V and 3 bases from J, the junction contained 16 bases not matched to a gene. The CDR3 here is CASSLQQFGASGYNEQFF. The CDR3 DNA follows: TGTGCCAGCAGCCTACAACAGTTCGGGGCTAGCGGCTACAATGAGCAGTTCTTC.

This clonotype turned up a few times. This chain joins TRBV7-8 and TRBJ2-7; TRBD2 matches 11 bases. J lost 2 bases, V lost 2 bases, and 14 bases had no gene match. CDR1 SGHVS and CDR2 FQNEAQ come from the germline V gene. The CDR3 loop spans 19 amino acids. CDR3 region: CASSLLAELAGALPYEQYF. The CDR3 coding sequence is TGTGCCAGCAGCTTATTGGCGGAACTAGCGGGAGCTCTTCCCTACGAGCAGTACTTC.

This clonotype was picked up many times. The V and J genes are TRBV29-1 and TRBJ2-7; D might be TRBD1 (5 bases). V dropped 5 bases and J dropped 0 bases, with 11 bases sitting between them. The germline V gene encodes CDR1 SQVTM and CDR2 ANQGSEA. This CDR3 contains 13 residues. CDR3 DNA sequence: TGCAGCGTTAATCACGACAGCTCCTACGAGCAGTACTTC. Translating gives CSVNHDSSYEQYF.

The sample holds a few counts of this clonotype. CDR3 region: CASSSRTGFGYTF. CDR3 sequence (DNA): TGTGCCAGCAGCTCCAGGACAGGGTTTGGCTACACCTTC. The chain is built from TRBV7-9 and TRBJ1-2; 8 positions agree with TRBD1. Trimming cost V 4 bases and J 7 bases; bases outside gene matches: 5. The CDR3 length is 13 residues. CDR1 and CDR2 (germline): SEHNR, FQNEAQ (reference sequence).

The V gene is TRBV3-1, the J gene TRBJ2-3; TRBD2 agrees at 11 bases. The CDR3 consists of 17 residues. CDR1 is LGHDT and CDR2 is YNNKEL in the germline V gene (reference sequence). The V and J ends lost 4 bases and 4 bases, in that order; junction bases with no gene match: 10. The CDR3 spells CASSLISGRAGADTQYF. The CDR3 bases are TGTGCCAGCAGCCTGATTAGCGGGAGGGCCGGGGCAGATACGCAGTATTTT.

A few counts support this clonotype. The J gene is TRBJ2-7, the V gene TRBV4-1, with 9 bases lining up with TRBD1. With V trimmed by 1 base and J by 1 base, 5 bases remained unmatched. Germline V CDR1 and CDR2: MGHRA, YSYEKL. The CDR3 is made up of 16 amino acids. Here the CDR3 DNA reads TGCGCCAGCAGCCAAGTGGTACAGGGGGCATCCTACGAGCAGTACTTC. This sequence encodes CASSQVVQGASYEQYF.

The V and J genes are TRBV25-1 and TRBJ2-5; D ambiguous. This CDR3 region has 14 residues. Germline CDR1 MGHDK, CDR2 SYGVNS. Trimming removed 0 bases at V and 0 bases at J, with 5 bases between. CDR3 DNA: TGTGCCAGCAGTGAATACGAGTACCAAGAGACCCAGTACTTC. Translated, it gives CASSEYEYQETQYF.

This clonotype was detected only a few times. V is TRBV7-9 and J is TRBJ2-3; D gene uncertain. CDR3 size: 15 residues. Germline loops: CDR1 SEHNR, CDR2 FQNEAQ (reference sequence). Trimming pared 5 bases from V and 2 bases from J, leaving 14 bases between. CDR3 nucleotides: TGTGCCAGCAGCGTCCGCTCTAGGCACACAGATACGCAGTATTTT. It codes for CASSVRSRHTDTQYF.

The chain recombines TRBV2 with TRBJ2-3; TRBD1 matches at 7 bases. Trimming cost V 3 bases and J 3 bases; bases outside gene matches: 6. The CDR3 totals 15 residues. Germline CDR1 reads SNHLY; CDR2 reads FYNNEI. CDR3 DNA: TGTGCCAGCAGTGATGGCACCAGGGGGACAGATACGCAGTATTTT. Its translation is CASSDGTRGTDTQYF. The full variable domain, its missing parts supplied by reference TRBV2 and TRBJ2-3, is EPEVTQTPSHQVTQMGQEVILRCVPISNHLYFYWYRQILGQKVEFLVSFYNNEISEKSEIFDDQFSVERPDGSNFTLKIRSTKLEDSAMYFCASSDGTRGTDTQYFGPGTRLTVL.

This clonotype came up many times. The V and J genes are TRBV12-3 or TRBV12-4 and TRBJ1-3; D possibly corresponds to TRBD1 (6 bases). V shed 4 bases and J shed 1 base, with 8 bases lying between them. The CDR3 runs 14 residues. The CDR3 loop reads CASSSTGSGNTIYF. The CDR3 DNA follows: TGTGCCAGCAGTTCGACAGGATCTGGAAACACCATATATTTT.

The sample holds many counts of this clonotype. The chain joins TRBV29-1 to TRBJ2-4; D possibly corresponds to TRBD2 (5 bases). V was shortened by 1 base and J by 7 bases, with 17 bases between the two germline ends. Per germline, CDR1 SQVTM and CDR2 ANQGSEA. There are 15 residues in the CDR3. This CDR3 is CSVEAWAGGANIQYF. In DNA, the CDR3 is TGCAGCGTTGAAGCCTGGGCCGGAGGAGCGAACATTCAGTACTTC.

This clonotype came up a few times. The gene calls are TRBV4-3 and TRBJ2-3; 7 nucleotides align to TRBD2. The ends lost 0 bases at V and 2 bases at J; junction bases unmatched: 11. Germline V gene lookup returns CDR1 LGHNA and CDR2 YSLEER. CDR3 length: 18 residues. This CDR3 is CASSQDLGLGRSTDTQYF. For the CDR3, the DNA is TGCGCCAGCAGCCAAGATCTCGGACTAGGGCGGTCCACAGATACGCAGTATTTT.

This clonotype was recorded at least ten times. The genes are TRBV5-1 and TRBJ2-1, with D perhaps matching TRBD2 (5 bases). There are 15 residues in the CDR3. The ends were cut back, 8 bases at V and 0 bases at J, with 15 bases in the middle. Germline lookup yields CDR1 SGHRS and CDR2 YFSETQ. CDR3: CASCEGMSSYNEQFF. The CDR3, as DNA: TGCGCCAGTTGTGAGGGTATGAGCTCCTACAATGAGCAGTTCTTC.

The rearrangement links TRBV5-1 to TRBJ2-6; the D is unclear. Per the germline V gene, CDR1 is SGHRS and CDR2 is YFSETQ. V was clipped by 2 bases and J by 0 bases, with 12 bases between them. The length of the CDR3 is 17 residues. The CDR3 loop reads CASSFITAYSGANVLTF. CDR3 bases: TGCGCCAGCAGCTTTATAACAGCTTACTCTGGGGCCAACGTCCTGACTTTC.

This clonotype was counted only a few times. The rearrangement links TRBV2 to TRBJ2-1; TRBD2 aligns across 7 bases. Germline assignment: CDR1 SNHLY and CDR2 FYNNEI. CDR3 length: 17 amino acids. Germline trimming cut 3 bases from V and 9 bases from J; bases unmatched to any gene: 17. CDR3 bases: TGTGCCAGCAGTGACCTACAGGTCGGACTAGTAGGAGTTGAGCAGTTCTTC. Its translation is CASSDLQVGLVGVEQFF.

The chain employs TRBV10-3 and TRBJ1-1; TRBD1 is a possible D gene (6 bases). This CDR3 has 11 residues. V gave up 8 bases and J gave up 6 bases, with 10 bases separating them. From germline, CDR1 is ENHRY and CDR2 SYGVKD. The CDR3 here is CAIGEGAEAFF. The CDR3 coding sequence is TGTGCCATCGGGGAGGGGGCTGAAGCTTTCTTT.

The V and J genes are TRBV11-2 and TRBJ2-3, with D unclear. The CDR3 runs to 15 residues. The germline V gene encodes CDR1 SGHAT and CDR2 FQNNGV. With 4 bases removed from V and 4 bases from J, the gap between germline ends came to 15 bases. The CDR3 is CASSSWMRFADTQYF. The DNA of the CDR3 is TGTGCCAGCAGCTCCTGGATGAGGTTTGCAGATACGCAGTATTTT.

The chain is built from TRBV10-3 and TRBJ1-2; D gene unclear. Germline lookup yields CDR1 ENHRY and CDR2 SYGVKD. V was pared by 1 base and J by 4 bases, with 10 bases between. The CDR3 sequence is 14 residues long. CDR3 loop: CAISEYQRGYGYTF. The CDR3 DNA reads TGTGCCATCAGTGAGTACCAGCGGGGCTATGGCTACACCTTC.

The chain has TRBV7-9 and TRBJ2-7; D is perhaps TRBD1 (6 bases). CDR1 and CDR2 from the germline V gene are SEHNR and FQNEAQ (reference sequence). CDR3 size: 12 residues. The V and J ends lost 5 bases and 7 bases respectively, with 12 bases between them. The CDR3 protein is CASSVQGWEQYF. DNA for the CDR3: TGTGCCAGCAGCGTACAGGGTTGGGAGCAGTACTTC.

This clonotype appeared many times. The gene calls are TRBV12-3 or TRBV12-4 and TRBJ2-1; D is perhaps TRBD2 (5 bases). V gave up 6 bases and J gave up 11 bases, with 14 bases separating them. The CDR3 covers 12 residues. The CDR3 bases are TGTGCCAGCAGCGTTAGCGCTCTACAGCAGTTCTTC. Protein sequence: CASSVSALQQFF.

This clonotype was counted between two and nine times. The chain uses TRBV28 and TRBJ2-1; TRBD1 matches 10 bases. Trimming at V came to 6 bases and at J to 6 bases, leaving 8 bases not matched to a gene. The CDR3 has 15 residues. CDR1 is MDHEN and CDR2 is SYDVKM in the germline V gene. CDR3 sequence (DNA): TGTGCCAGCAGCCTCCCCGGGACAGGGGTCAATGAGCAGTTCTTC. It codes for CASSLPGTGVNEQFF.

The chain has TRBV6-2 or TRBV6-3 and TRBJ1-5, with D unclear. V shed 0 bases and J shed 5 bases, with 2 bases lying between them. Germline V CDR1 and CDR2: MNHEY, SVGEGT. This CDR3 comprises 12 residues. Here the CDR3 DNA reads TGTGCCAGCAGTTACTCGGATCAGCCCCAGCATTTT. This translates into CASSYSDQPQHF.